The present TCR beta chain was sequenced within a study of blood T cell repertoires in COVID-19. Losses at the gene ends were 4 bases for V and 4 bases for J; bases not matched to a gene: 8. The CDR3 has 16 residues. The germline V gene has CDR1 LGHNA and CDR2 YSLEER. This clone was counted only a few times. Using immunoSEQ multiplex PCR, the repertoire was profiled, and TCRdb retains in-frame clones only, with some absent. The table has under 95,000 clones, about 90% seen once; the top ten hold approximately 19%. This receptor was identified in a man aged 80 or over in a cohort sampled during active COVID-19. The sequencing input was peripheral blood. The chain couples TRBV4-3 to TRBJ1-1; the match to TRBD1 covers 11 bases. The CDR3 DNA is TGCGCCAGCAGCCGCGTCACCGGGACAGGGGGCACTGAAGCTTTCTTT. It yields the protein CASSRVTGTGGTEAFF.